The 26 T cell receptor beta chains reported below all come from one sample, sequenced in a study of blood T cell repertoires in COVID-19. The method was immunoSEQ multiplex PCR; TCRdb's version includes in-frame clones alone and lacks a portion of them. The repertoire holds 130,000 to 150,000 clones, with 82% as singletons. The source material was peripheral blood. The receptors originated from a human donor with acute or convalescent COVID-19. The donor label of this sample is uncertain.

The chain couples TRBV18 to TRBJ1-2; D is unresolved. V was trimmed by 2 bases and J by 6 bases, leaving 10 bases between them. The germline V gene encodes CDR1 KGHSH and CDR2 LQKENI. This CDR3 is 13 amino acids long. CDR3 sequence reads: CASSPGQPNGYTF. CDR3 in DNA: TGTGCCAGCTCACCAGGGCAGCCGAATGGCTACACCTTC.

The CDR3 nucleotides read TGTGCCAGCAGCGTCGACAGGGGGGTCTATGGCTACACCTTC. It yields the protein CASSVDRGVYGYTF. The V gene is TRBV9, the J gene TRBJ1-2, with TRBD1 identical over 9 bases. Germline CDR1 and CDR2: SGDLS and YYNGEE. V trimming: 2 bases; J trimming: 4 bases; junction bases outside the gene matches: 3. This CDR3 is 14 amino acids long.

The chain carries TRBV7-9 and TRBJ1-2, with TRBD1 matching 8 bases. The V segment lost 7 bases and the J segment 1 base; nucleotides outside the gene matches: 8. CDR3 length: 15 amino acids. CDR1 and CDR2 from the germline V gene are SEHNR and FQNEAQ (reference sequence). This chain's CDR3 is CASTKGQGNNYGYTF. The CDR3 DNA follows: TGTGCCAGCACCAAAGGACAGGGAAATAACTATGGCTACACCTTC.

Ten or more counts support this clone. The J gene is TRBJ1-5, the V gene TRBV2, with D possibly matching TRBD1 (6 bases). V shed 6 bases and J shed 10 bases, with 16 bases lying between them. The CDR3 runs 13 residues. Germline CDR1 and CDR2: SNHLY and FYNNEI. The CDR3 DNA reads TGTGCCAGCAGGGACAGCGACTCCCCCCCCCAGCATTTT. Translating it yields CASRDSDSPPQHF.

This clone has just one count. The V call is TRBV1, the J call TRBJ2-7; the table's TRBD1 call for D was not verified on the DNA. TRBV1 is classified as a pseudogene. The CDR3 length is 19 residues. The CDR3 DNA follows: TGCACCAGCAGCCTTGGGAACAGGGGGCCTCGGAGTGACTCCTACGAGCAGTACTTC. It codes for CTSSLGNRGPRSDSYEQYF.

The CDR3 region is CASSRTPRLADYGYTF. Written as DNA, the CDR3 is TGTGCCAGCAGTCGGACACCTAGGCTTGCTGACTATGGCTACACCTTC. V usage is TRBV16 and J usage is TRBJ1-2; weak D call: TRBD1 (5 bases). Trimming left V 6 bases short and J 3 bases short, with 20 bases between. CDR1 and CDR2 from the germline V gene are KGHSY and FQNENV. This CDR3 has 16 residues.

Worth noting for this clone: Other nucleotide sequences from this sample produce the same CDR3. The CDR3 loop reads CASRRQGDNQPQHF. CDR3 bases: TGTGCCAGCAGGCGACAGGGGGATAATCAGCCCCAGCATTTT. The chain carries TRBV6-5 and TRBJ1-5; 9 bases map to TRBD1. The V segment lost 6 bases and the J segment 4 bases; nucleotides outside the gene matches: 4. Germline assignment: CDR1 MNHEY and CDR2 SVGAGI. The CDR3 covers 14 residues.

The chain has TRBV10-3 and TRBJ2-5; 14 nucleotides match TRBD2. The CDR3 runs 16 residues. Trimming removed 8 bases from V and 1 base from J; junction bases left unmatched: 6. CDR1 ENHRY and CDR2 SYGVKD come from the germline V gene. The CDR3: CAISLGLAGGQETQYF. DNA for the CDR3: TGTGCCATCTCCCTCGGACTAGCGGGGGGCCAAGAGACCCAGTACTTC.

This CDR3 reads CASSPGLALRNEQFF. Written as DNA, the CDR3 is TGTGCCAGCAGCCCGGGACTAGCCCTTAGGAATGAGCAGTTCTTC. The chain joins TRBV11-3 to TRBJ2-1; 9 bases map to TRBD2. Germline V gene lookup returns CDR1 SGHNT and CDR2 YENEEA. There are 15 residues in the CDR3. After removal of 5 bases from V and 7 bases from J, the junction contained 9 bases not matched to a gene.

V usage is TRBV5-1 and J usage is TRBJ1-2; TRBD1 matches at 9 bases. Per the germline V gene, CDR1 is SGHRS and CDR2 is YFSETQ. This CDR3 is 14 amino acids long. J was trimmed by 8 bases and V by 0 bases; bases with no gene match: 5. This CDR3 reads CASSLGGTGKGYTF. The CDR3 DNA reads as TGCGCCAGCAGCTTGGGCGGGACAGGGAAAGGCTACACCTTC.

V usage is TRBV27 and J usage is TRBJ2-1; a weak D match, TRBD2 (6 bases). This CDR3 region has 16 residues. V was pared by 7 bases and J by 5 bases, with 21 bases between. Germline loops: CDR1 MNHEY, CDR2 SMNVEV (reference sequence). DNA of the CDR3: TGTGCCAGCACCCCCCACCGGGACTCCCCGGACAATGAGCAGTTCTTC. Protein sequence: CASTPHRDSPDNEQFF.

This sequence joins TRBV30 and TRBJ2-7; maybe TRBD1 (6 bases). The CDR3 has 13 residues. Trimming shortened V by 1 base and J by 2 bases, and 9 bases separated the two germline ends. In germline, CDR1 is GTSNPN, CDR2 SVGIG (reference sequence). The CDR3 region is CAWSDNRAYEQYF. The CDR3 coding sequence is TGTGCCTGGAGTGATAACAGGGCCTACGAGCAGTACTTC.

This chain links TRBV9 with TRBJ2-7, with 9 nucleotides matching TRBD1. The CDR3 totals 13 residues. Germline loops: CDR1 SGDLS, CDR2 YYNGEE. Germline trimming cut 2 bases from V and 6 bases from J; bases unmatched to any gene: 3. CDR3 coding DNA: TGTGCCAGCAGCGTTGGGACAGGGTCCGAGCAGTACTTC. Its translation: CASSVGTGSEQYF.

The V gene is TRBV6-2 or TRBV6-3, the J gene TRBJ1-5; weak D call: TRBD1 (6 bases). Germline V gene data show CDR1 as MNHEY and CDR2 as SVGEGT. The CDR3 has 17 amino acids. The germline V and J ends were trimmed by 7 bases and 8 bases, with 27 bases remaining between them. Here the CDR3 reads CASTPLLQTGSPKPQHF. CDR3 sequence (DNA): TGTGCCAGCACCCCCCTCCTTCAGACAGGCTCCCCTAAGCCCCAGCATTTT.

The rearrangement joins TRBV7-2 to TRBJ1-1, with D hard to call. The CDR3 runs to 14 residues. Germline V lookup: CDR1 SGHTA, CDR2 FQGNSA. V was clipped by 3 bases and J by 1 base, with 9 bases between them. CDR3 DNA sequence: TGTGCCAGCAGCTTTGGCGCGGAGAACACTGAAGCTTTCTTT. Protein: CASSFGAENTEAFF.

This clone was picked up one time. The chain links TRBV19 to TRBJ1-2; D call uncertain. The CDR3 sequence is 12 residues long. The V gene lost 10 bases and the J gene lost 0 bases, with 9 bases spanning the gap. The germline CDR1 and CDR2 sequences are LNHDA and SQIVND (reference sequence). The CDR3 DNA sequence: TGTGCCACCATGACAACTAACTATGGCTACACCTTC. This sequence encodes CATMTTNYGYTF.

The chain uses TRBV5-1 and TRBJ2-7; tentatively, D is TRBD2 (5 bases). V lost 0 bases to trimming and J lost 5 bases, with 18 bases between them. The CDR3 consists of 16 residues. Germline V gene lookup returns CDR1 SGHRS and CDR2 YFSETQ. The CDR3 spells CASSLGTRSAGNEQYF. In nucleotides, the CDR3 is TGCGCCAGCAGCTTGGGAACAAGGTCAGCCGGGAACGAGCAGTACTTC.

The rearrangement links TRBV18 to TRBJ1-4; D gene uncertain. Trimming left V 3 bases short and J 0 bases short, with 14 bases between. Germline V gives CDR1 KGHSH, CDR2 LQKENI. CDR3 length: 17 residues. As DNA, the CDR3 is TGTGCCAGCTCACCTCAGGCACCAGGCACAACTAATGAAAAACTGTTTTTT. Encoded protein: CASSPQAPGTTNEKLFF.

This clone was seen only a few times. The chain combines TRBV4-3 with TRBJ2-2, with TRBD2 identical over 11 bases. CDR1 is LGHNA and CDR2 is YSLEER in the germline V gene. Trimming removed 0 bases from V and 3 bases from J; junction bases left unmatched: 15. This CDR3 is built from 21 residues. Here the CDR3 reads CASSQDGAVASGGLDTGELFF. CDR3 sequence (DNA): TGCGCCAGCAGCCAAGATGGGGCTGTGGCTAGCGGGGGGTTGGACACCGGGGAGCTGTTTTTT.

CDR3 in DNA: TGTGCCAGTAGTATAAGGTTGGCGGGGGTAGCCGGGGAGCTGTTTTTT. Residues: CASSIRLAGVAGELFF. The chain recombines TRBV19 with TRBJ2-2, with 7 nucleotides matching TRBD2. CDR3 length: 16 residues. Germline V lookup: CDR1 LNHDA, CDR2 SQIVND (reference sequence). The V and J ends lost 2 bases and 6 bases, in that order; junction bases with no gene match: 9. Filled out from reference TRBV19 and TRBJ2-2, the complete variable domain reads DGGITQSPKYLFRKEGQNVTLSCEQNLNHDAMYWYRQDPGQGLRLIYYSQIVNDFQKGDIAEGYSVSREKKESFPLTVTSAQKNPTAFYLCASSIRLAGVAGELFFGEGSRLTVL.

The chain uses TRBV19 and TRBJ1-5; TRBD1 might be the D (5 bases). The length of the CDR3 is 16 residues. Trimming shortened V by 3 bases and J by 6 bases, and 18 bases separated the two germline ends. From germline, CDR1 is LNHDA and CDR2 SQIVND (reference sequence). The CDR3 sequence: CASSMYGQSLFQPQHF. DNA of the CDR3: TGTGCCAGTAGTATGTACGGACAAAGTCTGTTTCAGCCCCAGCATTTT.

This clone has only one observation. For the CDR3, the DNA is TGTGCCAGCGCTACCTACCAGGGGAATCAGCCCCAGCATTTT. Its translation is CASATYQGNQPQHF. The rearrangement joins TRBV6-5 to TRBJ1-5; D perhaps matches TRBD1 (6 bases). Per germline, CDR1 MNHEY and CDR2 SVGAGI. With 8 bases removed from V and 4 bases from J, the gap between germline ends came to 15 bases. This CDR3 is 14 amino acids long.

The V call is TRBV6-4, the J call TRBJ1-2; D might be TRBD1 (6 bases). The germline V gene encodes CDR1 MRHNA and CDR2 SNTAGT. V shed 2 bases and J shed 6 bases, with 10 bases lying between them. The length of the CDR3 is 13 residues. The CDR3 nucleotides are TGTGCCAGCAGTGACAGGGCAGGGGATGGCTACACCTTC. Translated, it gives CASSDRAGDGYTF.

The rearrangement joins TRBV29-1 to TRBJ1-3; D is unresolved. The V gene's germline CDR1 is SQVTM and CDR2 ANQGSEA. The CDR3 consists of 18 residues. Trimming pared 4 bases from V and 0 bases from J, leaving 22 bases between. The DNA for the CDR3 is TGCAGCGTTGGTGGGCAGAGGGCCCCGATCAGCTCTGGAAACACCATATATTTT. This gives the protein CSVGGQRAPISSGNTIYF. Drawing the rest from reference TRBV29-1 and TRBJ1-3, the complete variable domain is SAVISQKPSRDICQRGTSLTIQCQVDSQVTMMFWYRQQPGQSLTLIATANQGSEATYESGFVIDKFPISRPNLTFSTLTVSNMSPEDSSIYLCSVGGQRAPISSGNTIYFGEGSWLTVV.

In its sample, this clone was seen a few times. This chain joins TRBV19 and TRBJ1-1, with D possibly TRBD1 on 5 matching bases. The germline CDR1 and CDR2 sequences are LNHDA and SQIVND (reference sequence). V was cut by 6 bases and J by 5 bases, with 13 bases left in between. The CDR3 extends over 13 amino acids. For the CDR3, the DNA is TGTGCCAGTAGCCTCGGGGGACGGACTGAAGCTTTCTTT. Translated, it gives CASSLGGRTEAFF.

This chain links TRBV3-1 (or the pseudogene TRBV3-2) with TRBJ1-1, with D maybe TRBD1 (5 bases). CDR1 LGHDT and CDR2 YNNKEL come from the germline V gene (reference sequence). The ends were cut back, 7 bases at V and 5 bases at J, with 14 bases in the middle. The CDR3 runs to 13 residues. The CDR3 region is CASKGRGRTEAFF. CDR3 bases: TGTGCCAGCAAGGGGCGGGGGAGGACTGAAGCTTTCTTT.